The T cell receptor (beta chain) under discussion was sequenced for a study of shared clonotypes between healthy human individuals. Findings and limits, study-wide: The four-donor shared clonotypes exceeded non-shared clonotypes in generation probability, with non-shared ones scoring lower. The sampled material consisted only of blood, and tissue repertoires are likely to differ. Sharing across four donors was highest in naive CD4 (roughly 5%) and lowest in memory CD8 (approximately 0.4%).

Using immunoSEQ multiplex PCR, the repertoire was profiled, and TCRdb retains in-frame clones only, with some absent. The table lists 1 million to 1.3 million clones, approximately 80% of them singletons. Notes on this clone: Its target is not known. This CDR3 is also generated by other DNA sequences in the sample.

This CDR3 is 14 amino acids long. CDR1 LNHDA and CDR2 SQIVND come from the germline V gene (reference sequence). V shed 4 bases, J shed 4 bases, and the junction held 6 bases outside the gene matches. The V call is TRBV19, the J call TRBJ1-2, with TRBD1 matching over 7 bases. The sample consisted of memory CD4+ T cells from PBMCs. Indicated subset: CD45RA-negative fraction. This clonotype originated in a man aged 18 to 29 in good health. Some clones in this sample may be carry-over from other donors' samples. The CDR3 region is CASSRQGSSYGYTF. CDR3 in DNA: TGTGCCAGTAGTAGACAGGGATCGAGCTATGGCTACACCTTC.